This TCR beta chain derives from a study of low-dose radiotherapy and immunotherapy resistance in tumors. This clonotype was found many times. TCRs were put through roughly 20 PCR cycles of amplification with Phusion. A constant-region primer and the V-primer adapter served as the primer pair. MiXCR, applied by TCRdb to the reads, yields one record per CDR3 protein. The table lists about 50,000 distinct CDR3 sequences, about an eighth of them singletons. CDR3 length: 14 residues. Germline V gene lookup returns CDR1 MDHEN and CDR2 SYDVKM. Trimming shortened V by 2 bases and J by 7 bases, and 11 bases separated the two germline ends. Sample time point: before trial treatment.

This receptor was taken from a female donor with ovarian cancer. The chain joins TRBV28 to TRBJ2-2; D is undetermined. Sample: PBMCs, taken before treatment. In nucleotides, the CDR3 is TGTGCCAGCAGTTTACCTATTGGGATCGGGGAGCTGTTTTTT. This encodes CASSLPIGIGELFF. The complete variable domain, with remaining parts taken from reference TRBV28 and TRBJ2-2, reads DVKVTQSSRYLVKRTGEKVFLECVQDMDHENMFWYRQDPGLGLRLIYFSYDVKMKEKGDIPEGYSVSREKKERFSLILESASTNQTSMYLCASSLPIGIGELFFGEGSRLTVL.